This paragraph reports one T cell receptor (beta chain). The antigen remains undetermined. The source of the sample is a study of a mutant IDH1 vaccine in newly diagnosed glioma. Time point specified: week 35, safety follow-up. A 20-mer mutant IDH1 peptide at 300 ug was injected subcutaneously with topical imiquimod. Repertoires were generated with immunoSEQ multiplex PCR, while TCRdb's copy carries only in-frame clones and drops some. Of about 68,000 clones in the sample, approximately 88% were seen once. After removal of 6 bases from V and 2 bases from J, the junction contained 6 bases not matched to a gene. Germline CDR1 MDHEN, CDR2 SYDVKM. This CDR3 comprises 15 residues.

V and J are TRBV28 and TRBJ2-2; 7 positions match TRBD2. The source of this sequence is a young man with glioma. Sequences were derived from PBMCs, sampled from a glioma patient whose treatment included an IDH1 peptide vaccine. CDR3 residues: CASRTGGLNTGELFF. Here the CDR3 DNA reads TGTGCCAGCAGAACGGGAGGTCTAAACACCGGGGAGCTGTTTTTT.